This T cell receptor (beta chain) was sequenced during a study of Ad26.COV2.S vaccination and SARS-CoV-2 variants. Whole-study context: Participant was drawn from the COV1001 Ad26.COV2.S trial arm. Ad26.COV2.S given intramuscularly, once or twice 56 days apart. Findings and limits, study-wide: Non-spike TCR breadth did not differ much between vaccine and placebo recipients.

Treatment described: about 20 received Ad26.COV2.S at low or high dose, single or two shots; 5 received placebo; per-sample allocation not given. On day 63 after the first injection, vaccine and placebo recipients gave samples. Concerning this clone itself: What it binds is unknown.

Germline V gives CDR1 MNHEY, CDR2 SVGEGT. V was clipped by 4 bases and J by 2 bases; unmatched bases: 9. The CDR3 runs 16 residues. The method was immunoSEQ multiplex PCR; TCRdb's version includes in-frame clones alone and lacks a portion of them. The table lists a few hundred thousand clones, roughly nine tenths of them singletons. The source is a person aged 18-60 years who received the Ad26.COV2.S COVID-19 vaccine or a placebo. Source: peripheral blood, taken in a trial of Ad26.COV2.S vaccine versus placebo. The V gene is TRBV6-2 or TRBV6-3, the J gene TRBJ2-7, with 9 bases lining up with TRBD2. CDR3 amino acids: CASSSFTSGRTYEQYF. The CDR3 coding sequence is TGTGCCAGCAGTTCCTTCACTAGCGGGCGTACCTACGAGCAGTACTTC.